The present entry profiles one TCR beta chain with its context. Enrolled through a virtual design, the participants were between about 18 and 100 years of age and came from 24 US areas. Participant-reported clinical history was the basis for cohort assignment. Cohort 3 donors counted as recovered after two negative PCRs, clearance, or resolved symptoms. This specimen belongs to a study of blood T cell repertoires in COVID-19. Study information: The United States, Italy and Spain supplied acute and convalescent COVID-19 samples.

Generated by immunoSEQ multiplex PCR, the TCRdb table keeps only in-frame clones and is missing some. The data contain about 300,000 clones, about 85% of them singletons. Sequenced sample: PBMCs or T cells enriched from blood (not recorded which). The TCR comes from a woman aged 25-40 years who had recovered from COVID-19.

In DNA form, the CDR3 reads TGTGCCTCCGATCGGGACAGTAATCAGCCCCAGCATTTT. Translated: CASDRDSNQPQHF. The chain is built from TRBV19 and TRBJ1-5, with 7 bases matching TRBD1. With V trimmed by 11 bases and J by 4 bases, 8 bases remained unmatched. This CDR3 spans 13 amino acids. In germline, CDR1 is LNHDA, CDR2 SQIVND (reference sequence).